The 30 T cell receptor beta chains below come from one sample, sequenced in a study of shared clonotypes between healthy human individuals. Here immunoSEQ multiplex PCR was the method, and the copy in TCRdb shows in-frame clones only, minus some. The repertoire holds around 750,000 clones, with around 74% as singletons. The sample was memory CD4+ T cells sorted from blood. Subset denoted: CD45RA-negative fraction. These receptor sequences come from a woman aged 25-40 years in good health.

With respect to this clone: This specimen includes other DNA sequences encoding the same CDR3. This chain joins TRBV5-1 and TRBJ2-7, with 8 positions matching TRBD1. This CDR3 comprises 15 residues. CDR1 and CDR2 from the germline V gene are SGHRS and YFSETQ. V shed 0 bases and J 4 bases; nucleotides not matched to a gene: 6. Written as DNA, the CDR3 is TGCGCCAGCAGCTTGGGTGGGACAGGAACTTACGAGCAGTACTTC. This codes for CASSLGGTGTYEQYF.

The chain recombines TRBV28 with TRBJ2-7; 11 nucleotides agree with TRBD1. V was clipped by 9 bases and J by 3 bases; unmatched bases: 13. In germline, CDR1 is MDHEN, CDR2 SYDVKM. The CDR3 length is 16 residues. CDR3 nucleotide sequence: TGTGCCAGTTTCGATCCCGGACAGGGGGCGTTCTACGAGCAGTACTTC. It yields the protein CASFDPGQGAFYEQYF.

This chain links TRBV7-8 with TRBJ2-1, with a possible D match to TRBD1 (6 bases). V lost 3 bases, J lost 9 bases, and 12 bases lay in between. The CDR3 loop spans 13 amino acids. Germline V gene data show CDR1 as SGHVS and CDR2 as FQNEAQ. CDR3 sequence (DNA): TGTGCCAGCAGCTTCCCTCCCAGGGGTGAGCAGTTCTTC. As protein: CASSFPPRGEQFF.

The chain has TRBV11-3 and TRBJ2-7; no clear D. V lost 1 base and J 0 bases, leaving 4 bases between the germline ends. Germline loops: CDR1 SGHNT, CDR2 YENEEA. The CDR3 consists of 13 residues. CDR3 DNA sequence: TGTGCCAGCAGCTTAGCGGGCTCCTACGAGCAGTACTTC. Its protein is CASSLAGSYEQYF.

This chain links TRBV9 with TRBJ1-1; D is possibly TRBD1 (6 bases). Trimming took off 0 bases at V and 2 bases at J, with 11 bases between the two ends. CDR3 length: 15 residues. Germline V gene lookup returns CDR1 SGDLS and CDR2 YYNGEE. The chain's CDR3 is CASSVVGGINTEAFF. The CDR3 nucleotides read TGTGCCAGCAGCGTAGTAGGGGGTATCAACACTGAAGCTTTCTTT.

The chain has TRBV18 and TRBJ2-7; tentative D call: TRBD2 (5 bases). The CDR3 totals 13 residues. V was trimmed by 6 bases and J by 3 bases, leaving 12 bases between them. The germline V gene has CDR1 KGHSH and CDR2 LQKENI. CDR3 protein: CASSTGYGYEQYF. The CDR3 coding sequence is TGTGCCAGCTCGACGGGGTACGGCTACGAGCAGTACTTC.

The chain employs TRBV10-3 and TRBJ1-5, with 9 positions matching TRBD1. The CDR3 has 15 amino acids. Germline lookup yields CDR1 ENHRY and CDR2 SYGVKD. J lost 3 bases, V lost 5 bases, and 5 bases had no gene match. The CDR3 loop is CAISRTGEANQPQHF. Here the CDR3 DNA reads TGTGCCATCAGTCGGACAGGGGAGGCCAATCAGCCCCAGCATTTT.

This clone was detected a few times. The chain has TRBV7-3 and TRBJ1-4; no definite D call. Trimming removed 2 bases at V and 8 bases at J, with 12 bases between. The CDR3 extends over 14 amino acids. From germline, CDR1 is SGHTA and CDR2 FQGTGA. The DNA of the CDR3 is TGTGCCAGCAGCTTATGGGGAGGAGGGGAAAAACTGTTTTTT. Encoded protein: CASSLWGGGEKLFF.

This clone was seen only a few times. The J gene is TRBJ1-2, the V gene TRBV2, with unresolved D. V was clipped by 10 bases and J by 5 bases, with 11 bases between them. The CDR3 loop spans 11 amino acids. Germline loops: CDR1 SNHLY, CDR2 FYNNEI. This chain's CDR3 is CATQPRYGYTF. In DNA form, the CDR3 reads TGTGCCACTCAGCCCCGATATGGCTACACCTTC.

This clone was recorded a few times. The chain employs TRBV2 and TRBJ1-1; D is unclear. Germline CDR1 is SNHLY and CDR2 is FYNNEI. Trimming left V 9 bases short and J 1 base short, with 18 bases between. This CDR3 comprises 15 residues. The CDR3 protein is CASNGVARTNTEAFF. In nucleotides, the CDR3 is TGTGCCAGTAATGGGGTCGCCAGGACGAACACTGAAGCTTTCTTT. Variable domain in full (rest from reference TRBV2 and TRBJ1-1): EPEVTQTPSHQVTQMGQEVILRCVPISNHLYFYWYRQILGQKVEFLVSFYNNEISEKSEIFDDQFSVERPDGSNFTLKIRSTKLEDSAMYFCASNGVARTNTEAFFGQGTRLTVV.

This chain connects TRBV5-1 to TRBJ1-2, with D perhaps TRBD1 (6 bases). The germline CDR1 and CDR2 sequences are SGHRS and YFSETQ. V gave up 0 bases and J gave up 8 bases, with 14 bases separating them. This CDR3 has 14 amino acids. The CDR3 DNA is TGCGCCAGCAGCTTGGAAACGGGGGCAAGGGGCTACACCTTC. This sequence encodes CASSLETGARGYTF.

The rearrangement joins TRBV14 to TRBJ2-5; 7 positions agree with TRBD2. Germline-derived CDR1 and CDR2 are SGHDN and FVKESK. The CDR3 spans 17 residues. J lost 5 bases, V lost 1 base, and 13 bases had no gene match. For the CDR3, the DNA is TGTGCCAGCAGCCAAGGGGCTACTGGCGGGAGTGTGGAGACCCAGTACTTC. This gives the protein CASSQGATGGSVETQYF.

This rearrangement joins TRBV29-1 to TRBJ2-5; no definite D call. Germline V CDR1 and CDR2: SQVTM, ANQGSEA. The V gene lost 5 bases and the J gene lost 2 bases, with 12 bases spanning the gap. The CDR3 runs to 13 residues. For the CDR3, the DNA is TGCAGCGTTCGGCCCACAGCTCAAGAGACCCAGTACTTC. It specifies CSVRPTAQETQYF.

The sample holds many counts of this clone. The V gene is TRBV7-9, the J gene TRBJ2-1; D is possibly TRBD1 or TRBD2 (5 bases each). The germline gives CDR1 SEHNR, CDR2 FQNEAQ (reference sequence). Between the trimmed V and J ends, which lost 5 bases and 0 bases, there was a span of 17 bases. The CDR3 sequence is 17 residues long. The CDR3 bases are TGTGCCAGCAGCCCGAGACAGACTGGGAGCTCCTACAATGAGCAGTTCTTC. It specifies CASSPRQTGSSYNEQFF.

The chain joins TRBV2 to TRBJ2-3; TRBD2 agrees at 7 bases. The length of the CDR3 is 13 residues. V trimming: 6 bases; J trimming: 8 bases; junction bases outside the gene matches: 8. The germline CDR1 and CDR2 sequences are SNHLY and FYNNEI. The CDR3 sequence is CASRGSSGATQYF. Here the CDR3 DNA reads TGTGCCAGCAGGGGCTCTAGCGGCGCTACGCAGTATTTT.

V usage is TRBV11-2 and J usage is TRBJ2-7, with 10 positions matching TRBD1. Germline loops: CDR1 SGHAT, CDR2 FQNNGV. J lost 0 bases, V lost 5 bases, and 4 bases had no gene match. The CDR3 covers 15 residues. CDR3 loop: CASSPDRGTSYEQYF. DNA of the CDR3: TGTGCCAGCAGCCCGGACAGGGGGACCTCCTACGAGCAGTACTTC.

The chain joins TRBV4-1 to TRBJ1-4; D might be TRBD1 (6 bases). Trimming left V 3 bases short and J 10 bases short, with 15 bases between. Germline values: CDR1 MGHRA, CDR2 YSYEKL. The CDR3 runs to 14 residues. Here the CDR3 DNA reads TGCGCCAGCAGCCAGGGACACGGGCCCGTAAAACTGTTTTTT. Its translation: CASSQGHGPVKLFF.

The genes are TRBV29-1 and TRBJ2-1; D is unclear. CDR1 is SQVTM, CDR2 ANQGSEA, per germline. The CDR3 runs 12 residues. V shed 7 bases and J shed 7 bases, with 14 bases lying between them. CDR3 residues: CSAPSLGNEQFF. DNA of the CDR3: TGCAGCGCCCCTAGTTTGGGAAATGAGCAGTTCTTC.

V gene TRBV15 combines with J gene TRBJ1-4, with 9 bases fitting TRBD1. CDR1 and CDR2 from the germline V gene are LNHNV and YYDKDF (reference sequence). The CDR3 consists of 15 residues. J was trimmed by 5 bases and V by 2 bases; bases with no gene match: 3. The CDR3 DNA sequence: TGTGCCACCAGCAGACCGACAGGGGGGAATGAAAAACTGTTTTTT. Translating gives CATSRPTGGNEKLFF.

CDR3 amino acids: CASRRDQFSNQPQHF. The CDR3 nucleotides are TGTGCCAGCAGGAGGGACCAGTTTAGCAATCAGCCCCAGCATTTT. The chain combines TRBV2 with TRBJ1-5; maybe TRBD1 (5 bases). The CDR3 extends over 15 amino acids. Germline V lookup: CDR1 SNHLY, CDR2 FYNNEI. Trimming cost V 6 bases and J 0 bases, with 12 bases left between them.

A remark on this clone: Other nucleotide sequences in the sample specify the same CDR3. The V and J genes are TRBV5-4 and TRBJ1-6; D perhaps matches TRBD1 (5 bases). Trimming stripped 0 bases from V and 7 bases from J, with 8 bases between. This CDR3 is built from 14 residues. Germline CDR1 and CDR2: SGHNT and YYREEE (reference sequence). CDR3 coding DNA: TGTGCCAGCAGCTTGGACAGGACGAATTCACCCCTCCACTTT. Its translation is CASSLDRTNSPLHF. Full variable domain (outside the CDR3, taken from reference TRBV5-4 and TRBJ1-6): ETGVTQSPTHLIKTRGQQVTLRCSSQSGHNTVSWYQQALGQGPQFIFQYYREEENGRGNFPPRFSGLQFPNYSSELNVNALELDDSALYLCASSLDRTNSPLHFGNGTRLTVT.

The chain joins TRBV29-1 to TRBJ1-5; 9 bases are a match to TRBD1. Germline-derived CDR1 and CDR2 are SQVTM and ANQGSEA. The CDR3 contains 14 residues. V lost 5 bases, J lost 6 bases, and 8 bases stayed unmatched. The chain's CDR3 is CSVSVTGGFQPQHF. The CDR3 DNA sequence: TGCAGCGTTTCCGTTACAGGGGGCTTTCAGCCCCAGCATTTT.

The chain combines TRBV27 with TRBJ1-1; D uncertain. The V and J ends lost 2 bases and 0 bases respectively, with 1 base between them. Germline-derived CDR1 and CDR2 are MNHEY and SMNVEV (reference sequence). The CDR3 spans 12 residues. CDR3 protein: CASSLVNTEAFF. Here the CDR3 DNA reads TGTGCCAGCAGTTTAGTGAACACTGAAGCTTTCTTT.

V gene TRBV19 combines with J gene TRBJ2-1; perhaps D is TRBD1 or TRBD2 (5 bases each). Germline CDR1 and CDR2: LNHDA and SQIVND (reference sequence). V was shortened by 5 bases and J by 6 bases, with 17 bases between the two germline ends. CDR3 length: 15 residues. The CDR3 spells CASSRVSRDANEQFF. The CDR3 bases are TGTGCCAGTAGTCGCGTCAGCCGGGACGCCAATGAGCAGTTCTTC.

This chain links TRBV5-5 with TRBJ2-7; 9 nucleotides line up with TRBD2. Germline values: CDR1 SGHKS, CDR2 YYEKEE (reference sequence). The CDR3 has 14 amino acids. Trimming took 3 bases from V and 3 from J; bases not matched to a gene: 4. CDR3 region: CASSSRGRVYEQYF. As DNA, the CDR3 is TGTGCCAGCAGCTCGCGCGGGAGGGTCTACGAGCAGTACTTC. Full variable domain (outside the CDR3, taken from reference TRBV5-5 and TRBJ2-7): DAGVTQSPTHLIKTRGQQVTLRCSPISGHKSVSWYQQVLGQGPQFIFQYYEKEERGRGNFPDRFSARQFPNYSSELNVNALLLGDSALYLCASSSRGRVYEQYFGPGTRLTVT.

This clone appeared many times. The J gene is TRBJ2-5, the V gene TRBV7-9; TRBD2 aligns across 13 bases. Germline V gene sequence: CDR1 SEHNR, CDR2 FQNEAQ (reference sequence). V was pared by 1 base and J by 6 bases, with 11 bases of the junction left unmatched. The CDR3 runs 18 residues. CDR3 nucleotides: TGTGCCAGCAGCTTAGGACTAGCGGGAGGAAAGGTCTTACAGACCCAGTACTTC. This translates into CASSLGLAGGKVLQTQYF.

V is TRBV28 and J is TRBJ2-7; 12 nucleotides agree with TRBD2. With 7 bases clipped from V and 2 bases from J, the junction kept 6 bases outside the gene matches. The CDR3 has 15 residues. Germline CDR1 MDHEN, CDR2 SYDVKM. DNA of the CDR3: TGTGCCAGCATCAAGACTAGCGGGAGTACCTACGAGCAGTACTTC. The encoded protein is CASIKTSGSTYEQYF.

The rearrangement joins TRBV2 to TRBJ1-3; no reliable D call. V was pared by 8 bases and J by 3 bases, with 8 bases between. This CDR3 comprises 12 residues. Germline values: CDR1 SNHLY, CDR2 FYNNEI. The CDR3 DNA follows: TGTGCCAGCTCATTCTATGGAAACACCATATATTTT. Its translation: CASSFYGNTIYF.

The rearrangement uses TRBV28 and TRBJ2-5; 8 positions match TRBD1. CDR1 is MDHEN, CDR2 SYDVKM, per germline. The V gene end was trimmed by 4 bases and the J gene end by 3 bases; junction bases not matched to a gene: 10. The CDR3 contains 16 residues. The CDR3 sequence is CASSSPGTGAKETQYF. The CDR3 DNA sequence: TGTGCCAGCAGTTCCCCCGGGACAGGCGCCAAAGAGACCCAGTACTTC.

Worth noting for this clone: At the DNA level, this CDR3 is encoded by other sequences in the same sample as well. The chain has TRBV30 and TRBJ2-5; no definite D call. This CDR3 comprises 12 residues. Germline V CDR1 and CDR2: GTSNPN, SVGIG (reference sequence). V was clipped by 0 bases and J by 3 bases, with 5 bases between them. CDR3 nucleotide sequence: TGTGCCTGGAGTGTACTCGAAGAGACCCAGTACTTC. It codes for CAWSVLEETQYF.